This record covers a single TCR beta chain. This entry is derived from a study of blood T cell repertoires in COVID-19. Study-level information: Collection of acute and convalescent COVID-19 samples took place in the United States, Italy and Spain. Sources were T cells, B-cell-depleted T cells, or PBMCs; the material itself was cDNA or gDNA.

V was shortened by 5 bases and J by 3 bases, with 11 bases between the two germline ends. The CDR3 is 14 residues long. Germline CDR1 is LNHNV and CDR2 is YYDKDF (reference sequence). The repertoire was sequenced with immunoSEQ multiplex PCR; TCRdb's copy has only in-frame clones and lacks some. The profile shows roughly 120,000 clones, under 95% of them singletons. The sequence was collected from a man in his sixties with COVID-19, enrolled during active disease. V is TRBV15 and J is TRBJ2-1, with D possibly TRBD1 on 6 matching bases. Sequenced input: peripheral blood. The CDR3 coding sequence is TGTGCCACCAGCGAGGGGGAGAGCTACAATGAGCAGTTCTTC. It yields the protein CATSEGESYNEQFF.